One T cell receptor (beta chain) is described in this entry. Its antigen is unknown. These data are taken from a study of cytomegalovirus exposure and HLA in healthy donors. Overall study: As released early, the data held 70 million to 95 million unique TCRs from HLA-typed donors.

Germline CDR1 and CDR2: SNHLY and FYNNEI. There are 13 residues in the CDR3. Trimming took off 5 bases at V and 4 bases at J, with 9 bases between the two ends. Study observations and caveats: Of the V segments, some could not be distinguished, including TRBV6-2 and TRBV6-3, and were excluded. Several top significant clusters appeared, in a later analysis, to be linked to common viral pathogens.

It was with 60 Vbeta and 13 Jbeta primers that the PCR ran. The method was immunoSEQ multiplex PCR; TCRdb's version includes in-frame clones alone and lacks a portion of them. The sample carries 150,000 to 200,000 clones, roughly 85% recorded once. This clonotype was sampled from a man aged 40-50 years in good health and CMV-seropositive. The specimen sequenced was PBMCs. The genes are TRBV2 and TRBJ1-5; D is ambiguous. The CDR3 nucleotides are TGTGCCAGCAGTAAGGACTTTAATCAGCCCCAGCATTTT. It translates to CASSKDFNQPQHF.